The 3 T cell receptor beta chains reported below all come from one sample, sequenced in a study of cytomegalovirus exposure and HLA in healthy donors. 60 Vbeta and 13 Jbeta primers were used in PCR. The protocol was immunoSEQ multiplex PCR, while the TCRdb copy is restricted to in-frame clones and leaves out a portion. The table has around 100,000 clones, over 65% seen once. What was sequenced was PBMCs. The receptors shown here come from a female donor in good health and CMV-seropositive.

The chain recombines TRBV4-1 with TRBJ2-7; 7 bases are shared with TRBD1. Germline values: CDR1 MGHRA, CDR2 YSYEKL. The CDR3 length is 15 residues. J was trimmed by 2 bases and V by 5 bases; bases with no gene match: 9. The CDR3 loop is CASSSNTGEAYEQYF. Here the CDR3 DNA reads TGCGCCAGCAGCTCAAACACAGGGGAAGCCTACGAGCAGTACTTC.

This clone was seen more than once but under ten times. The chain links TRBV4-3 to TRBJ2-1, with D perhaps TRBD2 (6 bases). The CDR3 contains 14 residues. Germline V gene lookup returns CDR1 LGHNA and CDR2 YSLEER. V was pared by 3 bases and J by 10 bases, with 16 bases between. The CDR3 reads CASSHEPLAGEQFF. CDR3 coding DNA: TGCGCCAGCAGCCATGAGCCACTTGCGGGGGAGCAGTTCTTC.

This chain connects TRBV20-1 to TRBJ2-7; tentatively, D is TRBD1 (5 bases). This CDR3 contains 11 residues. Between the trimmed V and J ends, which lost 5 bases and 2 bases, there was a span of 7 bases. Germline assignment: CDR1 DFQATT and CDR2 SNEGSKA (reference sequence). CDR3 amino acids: CSAATAYEQYF. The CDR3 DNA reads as TGCAGTGCTGCGACAGCCTACGAGCAGTACTTC.